One and the same sample provided the 16 T cell receptor beta chains below, sequenced in a study of T cells in localized non-small cell lung cancer. Clones were sequenced by immunoSEQ multiplex PCR, and TCRdb holds only the in-frame ones, with some missing. Of 30,000 to 35,000 clones in the sample, around 93% were seen once. This specimen consisted of peripheral blood mononuclear cells, obtained before any cancer treatment. Receptors originate from a female donor of 60 years or more with stage II lung adenocarcinoma.

The chain couples TRBV13 to TRBJ2-1, with TRBD2 matching over 10 bases. In germline, CDR1 is PRHDT, CDR2 FYEKMQ (reference sequence). The CDR3 length is 14 residues. The junction had 5 bases not matched to a gene; V was cut back by 3 bases and J by 9 bases. CDR3 sequence reads: CASSFLAGVGEQFF. CDR3 nucleotides: TGTGCCAGCAGCTTTCTAGCGGGAGTCGGTGAGCAGTTCTTC.

The chain links TRBV5-1 to TRBJ2-5; tentatively, D is TRBD1 or TRBD2 (5 bases each). V lost 3 bases and J lost 2, with 11 bases in between. The CDR3 totals 14 residues. Germline lookup yields CDR1 SGHRS and CDR2 YFSETQ. CDR3 coding DNA: TGCGCCAGCAGCTCCTCCGGGGCGCAAGAGACCCAGTACTTC. Translation: CASSSSGAQETQYF.

The chain joins TRBV30 to TRBJ2-7, with D maybe TRBD2 (6 bases). CDR3 length: 16 amino acids. Germline assignment: CDR1 GTSNPN and CDR2 SVGIG (reference sequence). V dropped 2 bases and J dropped 2 bases, with 19 bases sitting between them. DNA for the CDR3: TGTGCCTGGAGTATGGTCCGGGGGTTTAGCCCCTACGAGCAGTACTTC. Amino acid sequence: CAWSMVRGFSPYEQYF.

The chain is built from TRBV4-3 and TRBJ2-3; TRBD2 matches 10 bases. This CDR3 has 15 amino acids. Germline CDR1 LGHNA, CDR2 YSLEER. Germline trimming cut 4 bases from V and 6 bases from J; bases unmatched to any gene: 7. The CDR3 region has the DNA TGCGCCAGCAGCCCATCAGCGGGGGGGAAGGATACGCAGTATTTT. Its protein is CASSPSAGGKDTQYF.

In nucleotides, the CDR3 is TGCGCCAGCAGCTTGGATTCAGGGGCGGGTGAAAAACTGTTTTTT. Its protein product is CASSLDSGAGEKLFF. This chain joins TRBV5-1 and TRBJ1-4; maybe TRBD1 (6 bases). This CDR3 contains 15 residues. The germline gives CDR1 SGHRS, CDR2 YFSETQ. V was clipped by 0 bases and J by 7 bases, with 13 bases between them.

This chain joins TRBV30 and TRBJ2-1; possibly TRBD1 for D (6 bases). Germline V CDR1 and CDR2: GTSNPN, SVGIG (reference sequence). V was clipped by 5 bases and J by 1 base, with 15 bases between them. The CDR3 runs to 15 residues. The CDR3 protein is CAWGGSPTSYNEQFF. The CDR3 DNA reads TGTGCCTGGGGGGGCAGTCCTACTTCCTACAATGAGCAGTTCTTC.

This sequence joins TRBV27 and TRBJ2-7; TRBD1 might be the D (6 bases). CDR1 is MNHEY, CDR2 SMNVEV, per germline (reference sequence). Trimming shortened V by 3 bases and J by 0 bases, and 12 bases separated the two germline ends. CDR3 length: 15 residues. DNA of the CDR3: TGTGCCAGCAGTTTCTTGGGACATAGCTCCTACGAGCAGTACTTC. This translates into CASSFLGHSSYEQYF.

This sequence joins TRBV5-1 and TRBJ2-2, with 8 bases matching TRBD2. After removal of 4 bases from V and 0 bases from J, the junction contained 5 bases not matched to a gene. Germline CDR1 reads SGHRS; CDR2 reads YFSETQ. This CDR3 is 16 amino acids long. The CDR3 sequence is CASSLVAGPNTGELFF. Here the CDR3 DNA reads TGCGCCAGCAGCCTTGTAGCGGGGCCGAACACCGGGGAGCTGTTTTTT.

The V and J genes are TRBV7-2 and TRBJ2-3; 7 positions match TRBD1. The CDR3 covers 16 residues. V lost 1 base, J lost 0 bases, and 4 bases stayed unmatched. Looked up from germline, CDR1 is SGHTA and CDR2 is FQGNSA. The CDR3 sequence: CASSLGQGRSTDTQYF. CDR3 bases: TGTGCCAGCAGCTTAGGACAGGGTAGGAGCACAGATACGCAGTATTTT.

The chain recombines TRBV29-1 with TRBJ2-7; D unresolved. Trimming took off 4 bases at V and 2 bases at J, with 30 bases between the two ends. CDR1 is SQVTM, CDR2 ANQGSEA, per germline. The CDR3 is 19 amino acids. The CDR3 loop reads CSVASYPRNRNLLTYEQYF. As DNA, the CDR3 is TGCAGCGTTGCTTCCTATCCCCGGAACCGAAACCTTCTTACCTACGAGCAGTACTTC.

The V call is TRBV9, the J call TRBJ2-7, with D perhaps given as TRBD1 or TRBD2 (5 bases each). Germline assignment: CDR1 SGDLS and CDR2 YYNGEE. Trimming pared 4 bases from V and 5 bases from J, leaving 13 bases between. This CDR3 has 13 residues. CDR3 loop: CASSIGTADEQYF. In DNA form, the CDR3 reads TGTGCCAGCAGCATCGGGACCGCGGACGAGCAGTACTTC.

J is TRBJ2-2 and V is TRBV9; TRBD1 matches at 7 bases. V was clipped by 3 bases and J by 4 bases; unmatched bases: 9. CDR3 length: 16 residues. Germline values: CDR1 SGDLS, CDR2 YYNGEE. The CDR3 is CASSAPGTVFTGELFF. The DNA of the CDR3 is TGTGCCAGCAGCGCCCCTGGGACAGTTTTCACCGGGGAGCTGTTTTTT.

This chain links TRBV18 with TRBJ1-1; D unresolved. V was trimmed by 3 bases and J by 7 bases, leaving 12 bases between them. Germline CDR1 KGHSH, CDR2 LQKENI. The CDR3 length is 13 residues. CDR3 DNA sequence: TGTGCCAGCTCACCCCGGCGGGAAGGTGAAGCTTTCTTT. Translation: CASSPRREGEAFF.

The V gene is TRBV5-1, the J gene TRBJ2-3, with 7 bases aligning to TRBD2. Trimming at V came to 0 bases and at J to 1 base, leaving 8 bases not matched to a gene. Germline-derived CDR1 and CDR2 are SGHRS and YFSETQ. This CDR3 contains 17 residues. The CDR3 nucleotides are TGCGCCAGCAGCTTGGTAATCGGGCTAGCGGGCACAGATACGCAGTATTTT. This gives the protein CASSLVIGLAGTDTQYF.

The chain carries TRBV6-5 and TRBJ1-1; D gene ambiguous. Germline V gene data show CDR1 as MNHEY and CDR2 as SVGAGI. The V end lost 4 bases, the J end lost 0 bases, and 15 bases lay between the germline ends. This CDR3 contains 16 residues. In nucleotides, the CDR3 is TGTGCCAGCAGTTGGGGTGCCTCCGGCCTGAACACTGAAGCTTTCTTT. As protein: CASSWGASGLNTEAFF.

The chain recombines TRBV6-5 with TRBJ2-7, with TRBD1 matching 9 bases. The CDR3 is made up of 15 amino acids. After removal of 4 bases from V and 3 bases from J, the junction contained 7 bases not matched to a gene. Germline assignment: CDR1 MNHEY and CDR2 SVGAGI. CDR3 amino acids: CASSSPGQGVYEQYF. The DNA of the CDR3 is TGTGCCAGCAGTTCACCGGGACAGGGCGTCTACGAGCAGTACTTC.